This T cell receptor beta chain was recovered during a study of T cell responses to AZD1222 COVID-19 vaccine. Study results and limitations: Of the AZD1222 recipients, only 5 to 7 were seropositive at baseline. Once two AZD1222 doses were given, Spike-specific TCR breadth and depth went up. Vaccine-associated CD4 TCRs ranged over spike, dominating at 160-218 and 743-854.

CDR1 is WSHSY, CDR2 SAAADI, per germline. The CDR3 loop spans 18 amino acids. V was shortened by 1 base and J by 2 bases, with 18 bases between the two germline ends. Assay used: immunoSEQ multiplex PCR; TCRdb lists only in-frame clones, some missing. Of about 120,000 clones listed, about 94% are singletons. As for this clone: Its antigen is still unknown.

Investigators merged groups given second doses at roughly 4 or roughly 12 weeks. The source material was peripheral blood, sampled 28 days after the second AZD1222 dose. The TCR was taken from an adult who received the AZD1222 COVID-19 vaccine. This chain links TRBV10-2 with TRBJ1-3; the D is unclear. This CDR3 reads CASSEFPTPSDAGNTIYF. Here the CDR3 DNA reads TGCGCCAGCAGTGAGTTTCCCACACCCTCAGACGCTGGAAACACCATATATTTT.